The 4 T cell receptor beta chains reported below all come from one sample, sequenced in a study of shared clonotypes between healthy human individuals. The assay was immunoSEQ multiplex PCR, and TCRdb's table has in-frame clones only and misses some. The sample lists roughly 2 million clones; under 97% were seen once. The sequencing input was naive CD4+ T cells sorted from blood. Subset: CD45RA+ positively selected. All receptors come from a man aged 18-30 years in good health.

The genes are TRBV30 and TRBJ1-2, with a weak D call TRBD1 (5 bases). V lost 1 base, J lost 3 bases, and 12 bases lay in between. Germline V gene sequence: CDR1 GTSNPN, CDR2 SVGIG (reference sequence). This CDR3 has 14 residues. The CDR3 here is CAWSEGGTYYGYTF. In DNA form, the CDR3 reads TGTGCCTGGAGTGAGGGAGGGACCTACTATGGCTACACCTTC.

The DNA for the CDR3 is TGTGCCAGCAGTGAATGGGTCGTTAGCAATCAGCCCCAGCATTTT. It codes for CASSEWVVSNQPQHF. The gene calls are TRBV2 and TRBJ1-5; D gene ambiguous. CDR3 length equals 15 residues. V was shortened by 2 bases and J by 0 bases, with 8 bases between the two germline ends. Germline V gene lookup returns CDR1 SNHLY and CDR2 FYNNEI.

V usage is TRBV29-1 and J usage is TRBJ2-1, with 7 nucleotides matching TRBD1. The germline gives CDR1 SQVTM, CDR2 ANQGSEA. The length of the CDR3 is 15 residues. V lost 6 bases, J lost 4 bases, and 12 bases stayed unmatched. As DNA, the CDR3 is TGCAGCGTCCAGGACAGACAGGGACCTTACAATGAGCAGTTCTTC. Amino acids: CSVQDRQGPYNEQFF.

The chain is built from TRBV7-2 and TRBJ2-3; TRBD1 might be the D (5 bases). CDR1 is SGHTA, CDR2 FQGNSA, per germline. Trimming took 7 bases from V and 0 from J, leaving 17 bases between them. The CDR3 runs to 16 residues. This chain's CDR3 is CASTSTTVLSTDTQYF. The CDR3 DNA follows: TGTGCCAGCACCTCTACGACAGTACTTAGCACAGATACGCAGTATTTT.